The present TCR beta chain was sequenced within a study of shared clonotypes between healthy human individuals. V was clipped by 4 bases and J by 7 bases, with 14 bases between them. Germline V gene sequence: CDR1 SGDLS, CDR2 YYNGEE. The CDR3 has 14 amino acids. Clones were sequenced by immunoSEQ multiplex PCR, and TCRdb holds only the in-frame ones, with some missing. The data hold about 1.5 million clones, with roughly 96% observed a single time. The source of this sequence is a man in his thirties or forties in good health. V usage is TRBV9 and J usage is TRBJ2-2, with D possibly matching TRBD1 (5 bases). Sample: naive CD4+ T cells sorted from blood. Documented subset: CD45RA+ positively selected. The CDR3 region is CASSSRVEGGELFF. CDR3 coding DNA: TGTGCCAGCAGCTCCAGGGTGGAAGGCGGGGAGCTGTTTTTT.